One and the same sample provided the 18 T cell receptor beta chains below, sequenced in a study of Ad26.COV2.S vaccination and SARS-CoV-2 variants. Stated treatment: roughly 20 received Ad26.COV2.S at low or high dose, single or two shots; 5 received placebo; per-sample allocation not given. Sampling was done on day 63 after the first vaccine or placebo injection. Sequencing used immunoSEQ multiplex PCR; TCRdb keeps in-frame clones, though not all of them. Found here are about 480,000 clones, about 83% of them singletons; the top ten hold more than 10%. The sample here was peripheral blood, taken in a trial of Ad26.COV2.S vaccine versus placebo. The receptors originated from a person between 18 and 65 years old who received the Ad26.COV2.S COVID-19 vaccine or a placebo.

The V gene is TRBV5-1, the J gene TRBJ2-1; 7 positions match TRBD2. The CDR3 is made up of 15 amino acids. V dropped 0 bases and J dropped 8; count of bases not matched to a gene: 8. Looked up from germline, CDR1 is SGHRS and CDR2 is YFSETQ. The chain's CDR3 is CASSLAAGARDEQFF. The CDR3 nucleotides read TGCGCCAGCAGCTTGGCTGCGGGAGCGAGAGATGAGCAGTTCTTC.

The gene calls are TRBV9 and TRBJ1-1, with 8 bases fitting TRBD1. The CDR3 is made up of 15 amino acids. The germline CDR1 and CDR2 sequences are SGDLS and YYNGEE. V lost 1 base to trimming and J lost 2 bases; unmatched junction nucleotides: 4. The CDR3 nucleotides are TGTGCCAGCAGCGTACAGGGGGCTTATAACACTGAAGCTTTCTTT. Protein: CASSVQGAYNTEAFF.

This chain uses TRBV28 with TRBJ2-7; D perhaps matches TRBD1 (6 bases). Germline values: CDR1 MDHEN, CDR2 SYDVKM. Trimming shortened V by 5 bases and J by 4 bases, and 15 bases separated the two germline ends. The CDR3 is made up of 14 amino acids. The CDR3 bases are TGTGCCAGCAGTGACCGGGACAAACAATACGAGCAGTACTTC. Its protein is CASSDRDKQYEQYF.

In this sample, this clone turned up a few times. The chain uses TRBV2 and TRBJ2-4; D unclear. CDR3 length: 17 amino acids. V gave up 2 bases and J gave up 0 bases, with 14 bases separating them. Germline CDR1 is SNHLY and CDR2 is FYNNEI. The CDR3 region has the DNA TGTGCCAGCAGTGAAAGTCTTGGTCGCCTAGCCAAAAACATTCAGTACTTC. Translation gives CASSESLGRLAKNIQYF. Full variable domain (missing parts from reference TRBV2 and TRBJ2-4): EPEVTQTPSHQVTQMGQEVILRCVPISNHLYFYWYRQILGQKVEFLVSFYNNEISEKSEIFDDQFSVERPDGSNFTLKIRSTKLEDSAMYFCASSESLGRLAKNIQYFGAGTRLSVL.

The gene calls are TRBV2 and TRBJ1-1; a possible D gene is TRBD1 (5 bases). The V gene lost 8 bases and the J gene lost 1 base, with 11 bases spanning the gap. Germline assignment: CDR1 SNHLY and CDR2 FYNNEI. CDR3 size: 13 residues. CDR3 DNA sequence: TGTGCCAGCGGACTCCAGGGGAACACTGAAGCTTTCTTT. It translates to CASGLQGNTEAFF.

The CDR3 spells CASSQEIGTTEAFF. The CDR3 bases are TGTGCCAGCAGCCAAGAAATAGGGACCACTGAAGCTTTCTTT. The chain joins TRBV3-1 (or the pseudogene TRBV3-2) to TRBJ1-1, with D maybe TRBD1 (5 bases). The CDR3 consists of 14 residues. The V end was cut by 0 bases, the J end by 4 bases, with 9 bases between. Germline CDR1 reads LGHDT; CDR2 reads YNNKEL (reference sequence).

V and J are TRBV7-3 and TRBJ2-7; 14 bases are shared with TRBD2. This CDR3 comprises 15 residues. V dropped 5 bases and J dropped 3; count of bases not matched to a gene: 3. Germline CDR1 reads SGHTA; CDR2 reads FQGTGA. The DNA for the CDR3 is TGTGCCAGCAGCCCGGGACTAGCGGGAGTCTACGAGCAGTACTTC. Amino acid sequence: CASSPGLAGVYEQYF.

The chain has TRBV7-9 and TRBJ1-1; a weak D match, TRBD1 (5 bases). Germline loops: CDR1 SEHNR, CDR2 FQNEAQ (reference sequence). There are 15 residues in the CDR3. Deletions cut 1 base from V and 6 bases from J, with 15 bases between. Here the CDR3 reads CASSLGRGGDSEAFF. CDR3 bases: TGTGCCAGCAGCTTAGGGCGCGGGGGGGACTCTGAAGCTTTCTTT.

The rearrangement uses TRBV9 and TRBJ2-1, with D perhaps TRBD1 or TRBD2 (6 bases each). The CDR3 consists of 15 residues. Trimming cost V 5 bases and J 0 bases, with 12 bases left between them. Germline CDR1 and CDR2: SGDLS and YYNGEE. Here the CDR3 reads CASRRGDGSYNEQFF. CDR3 nucleotides: TGTGCCAGCAGGAGGGGGGACGGCTCCTACAATGAGCAGTTCTTC.

The table lists this clone with a few counts. V is TRBV5-5 and J is TRBJ2-1; D is undetermined. This CDR3 contains 15 residues. Deletions cut 0 bases from V and 2 bases from J, with 9 bases between. CDR1 and CDR2 from the germline V gene are SGHKS and YYEKEE (reference sequence). The CDR3 sequence: CASSLDPLTYNEQFF. DNA of the CDR3: TGTGCCAGCAGCTTGGACCCATTGACCTACAATGAGCAGTTCTTC. The full variable domain, completed using reference TRBV5-5 and TRBJ2-1, is DAGVTQSPTHLIKTRGQQVTLRCSPISGHKSVSWYQQVLGQGPQFIFQYYEKEERGRGNFPDRFSARQFPNYSSELNVNALLLGDSALYLCASSLDPLTYNEQFFGPGTRLTVL.

The genes are TRBV5-1 and TRBJ1-1, with unresolved D. V gave up 0 bases and J gave up 6 bases, with 12 bases separating them. This CDR3 is built from 14 residues. The germline V gene encodes CDR1 SGHRS and CDR2 YFSETQ. In nucleotides, the CDR3 is TGCGCCAGCAGCTTGGAAATGGTCGGCGCTGAAGCTTTCTTT. Translating gives CASSLEMVGAEAFF.

This chain links TRBV30 with TRBJ1-5; D call uncertain. Trimming took off 1 base at V and 0 bases at J, with 7 bases between the two ends. The CDR3 runs to 14 residues. The germline CDR1 and CDR2 sequences are GTSNPN and SVGIG (reference sequence). CDR3 in amino acids: CAWSAGLSNQPQHF. DNA of the CDR3: TGTGCCTGGAGTGCCGGACTTAGCAATCAGCCCCAGCATTTT. The whole variable domain, remainder taken from reference TRBV30 and TRBJ1-5, is SQTIHQWPATLVQPVGSPLSLECTVEGTSNPNLYWYRQAAGRGLQLLFYSVGIGQISSEVPQNLSASRPQDRQFILSSKKLLLSDSGFYLCAWSAGLSNQPQHFGDGTRLSIL.

At least ten counts were recorded for this clone. V usage is TRBV5-4 and J usage is TRBJ2-7; TRBD2 is a possible D gene (5 bases). The germline V and J ends were trimmed by 3 bases and 3 bases, with 10 bases remaining between them. This CDR3 has 13 amino acids. CDR1 is SGHNT, CDR2 YYREEE, per germline (reference sequence). The CDR3 nucleotides are TGTGCCAGCAGCTACGCTAGCAGCTACGAGCAGTACTTC. Residues: CASSYASSYEQYF.

The chain recombines TRBV6-5 with TRBJ2-1; 11 bases agree with TRBD1. This CDR3 region has 15 residues. Germline V lookup: CDR1 MNHEY, CDR2 SVGAGI. With V trimmed by 6 bases and J by 6 bases, 7 bases remained unmatched. CDR3: CASRPTGTGGNEQFF. The CDR3 bases are TGTGCCAGCAGGCCAACCGGGACAGGGGGCAATGAGCAGTTCTTC.

The chain combines TRBV7-2 with TRBJ1-1; 8 nucleotides match TRBD1. Trimming cost V 1 base and J 0 bases; bases outside gene matches: 7. The V gene's germline CDR1 is SGHTA and CDR2 FQGNSA. The CDR3 has 17 residues. In nucleotides, the CDR3 is TGTGCCAGCAGCTTAGTCGGACAGGGCTTCATGAACACTGAAGCTTTCTTT. It translates to CASSLVGQGFMNTEAFF.

The chain uses TRBV24-1 and TRBJ2-3, with 7 bases fitting TRBD1. After removal of 1 base from V and 9 bases from J, the junction contained 3 bases not matched to a gene. This CDR3 has 13 residues. CDR1 is KGHDR, CDR2 SFDVKD, per germline. As DNA, the CDR3 is TGTGCCACCAGTGATTTCAGGACAGGCACGCAGTATTTT. Its protein product is CATSDFRTGTQYF.

The rearrangement uses TRBV6-5 and TRBJ1-5; 7 nucleotides agree with TRBD1. Germline-derived CDR1 and CDR2 are MNHEY and SVGAGI. This CDR3 contains 13 residues. Unmatched junction bases numbered 11, after V lost 10 bases and J lost 8 bases. The CDR3 here is CATARGGSEPQHF. CDR3 sequence (DNA): TGTGCCACCGCCAGGGGGGGGTCCGAGCCCCAGCATTTT.

The chain links TRBV30 to TRBJ2-7; 8 nucleotides align to TRBD1. The length of the CDR3 is 11 residues. In germline, CDR1 is GTSNPN, CDR2 SVGIG (reference sequence). J was trimmed by 6 bases and V by 3 bases; bases with no gene match: 1. The CDR3 nucleotides read TGTGCCTGGAGGGGGACAGGCGAGCAGTACTTC. Residues: CAWRGTGEQYF.